These 14 T cell receptor beta chains originate from one sample sequenced in a study of OX40 agonist ivuxolimab in advanced cancers. Data came from immunoSEQ multiplex PCR; TCRdb stores just in-frame clones and leaves some out. Counted here are 6,500 to 7,000 clones, approximately 80% occurring once; the ten biggest clones make up about 20%. Sequencing was performed on CD4+ or CD8+ T cells sorted from blood, taken in a trial of the OX40 agonist ivuxolimab. Receptors were obtained from an adult with an advanced solid tumor such as melanoma, head and neck, liver or kidney cancer.

This clone is labeled large. The chain combines TRBV7-9 with TRBJ1-1; D uncertain. Trimming cost V 5 bases and J 10 bases, with 20 bases left between them. This CDR3 has 14 amino acids. The germline V gene encodes CDR1 SEHNR and CDR2 FQNEAQ (reference sequence). The CDR3 region has the DNA TGTGCCAGCAGCCTCCACCCCTCAGGTCTCGGAGCTTTCTTT. It specifies CASSLHPSGLGAFF. Full variable domain (remainder filled in from reference TRBV7-9 and TRBJ1-1): DTGVSQNPRHKITKRGQNVTFRCDPISEHNRLYWYRQTLGQGPEFLTYFQNEAQLEKSRLLSDRFSAERPKGSFSTLEIQRTEQGDSAMYLCASSLHPSGLGAFFGQGTRLTVV.

The chain links TRBV2 to TRBJ2-1; 12 bases map to TRBD2. The CDR3 has 16 amino acids. Germline trimming cut 8 bases from V and 5 bases from J; bases unmatched to any gene: 10. Germline values: CDR1 SNHLY, CDR2 FYNNEI. CDR3 region: CASFLAGGLSDNEQFF. CDR3 coding DNA: TGTGCCAGCTTCCTAGCGGGGGGGCTATCGGACAATGAGCAGTTCTTC.

The genes are TRBV6-4 and TRBJ2-3; TRBD1 aligns across 8 bases. Looked up from germline, CDR1 is MRHNA and CDR2 is SNTAGT. Germline trimming cut 8 bases from V and 4 bases from J; bases unmatched to any gene: 8. This CDR3 spans 14 amino acids. CDR3 bases: TGTGCCAGCTCCCTCGGACAGGGTGCAGATACGCAGTATTTT. Translation: CASSLGQGADTQYF.

The V gene is TRBV19, the J gene TRBJ2-3; 14 bases line up with TRBD2. The junction had 7 bases not matched to a gene; V was cut back by 5 bases and J by 0 bases. This CDR3 comprises 18 residues. Germline CDR1 is LNHDA and CDR2 is SQIVND (reference sequence). In nucleotides, the CDR3 is TGTGCCAGTAGTCCCAGACTAGCGGGGGGGCCTAGCACAGATACGCAGTATTTT. It yields the protein CASSPRLAGGPSTDTQYF.

This clone is labeled as large. V gene TRBV5-1 combines with J gene TRBJ2-3, with TRBD1 matching over 12 bases. CDR1 and CDR2 from the germline V gene are SGHRS and YFSETQ. The V segment lost 2 bases and the J segment 2 bases; nucleotides outside the gene matches: 3. CDR3 size: 16 residues. CDR3 region: CASSLGTGGYTDTQYF. The CDR3 DNA sequence: TGCGCCAGCAGCTTAGGGACAGGGGGCTACACAGATACGCAGTATTTT.

The rearrangement links TRBV9 to TRBJ2-5; 9 bases line up with TRBD2. With 0 bases clipped from V and 3 bases from J, the junction kept 3 bases outside the gene matches. CDR3 length equals 15 residues. Per germline, CDR1 SGDLS and CDR2 YYNGEE. CDR3 sequence: CASSVGLAGKETQYF. CDR3 nucleotide sequence: TGTGCCAGCAGCGTAGGGCTAGCGGGGAAAGAGACCCAGTACTTC.

This clone showed up just once. This chain joins TRBV5-1 and TRBJ2-7; 9 bases agree with TRBD1. This CDR3 is 15 amino acids long. The germline V gene encodes CDR1 SGHRS and CDR2 YFSETQ. With 0 bases clipped from V and 5 bases from J, the junction kept 6 bases outside the gene matches. CDR3 bases: TGCGCCAGCAGCTTGGGGGGACAGGGAAAGGACGAGCAGTACTTC. Protein product: CASSLGGQGKDEQYF.

J is TRBJ1-3 and V is TRBV29-1; D may be TRBD1 (5 bases). Germline V lookup: CDR1 SQVTM, CDR2 ANQGSEA. Trimming removed 7 bases from V and 1 base from J, with 20 bases in between. This CDR3 has 16 amino acids. The CDR3 DNA is TGCAGCGCCTGGACAACCGGATATAGGTCTGGAAACACCATATATTTT. This sequence encodes CSAWTTGYRSGNTIYF.

Only a few counts were recorded for this clone. V usage is TRBV11-3 and J usage is TRBJ1-3; possible D gene TRBD1, 6 bases. The V gene's germline CDR1 is SGHNT and CDR2 YENEEA. The CDR3 spans 16 residues. V gave up 5 bases and J gave up 0 bases, with 14 bases separating them. The CDR3 is CASSPPGVSSGNTIYF. For the CDR3, the DNA is TGTGCCAGCAGCCCACCAGGGGTGAGCTCTGGAAACACCATATATTTT.

This chain links TRBV19 with TRBJ1-3, with D uncertain. Trimming cost V 5 bases and J 0 bases, with 8 bases left between them. The CDR3 is made up of 14 amino acids. Germline V CDR1 and CDR2: LNHDA, SQIVND (reference sequence). CDR3 protein: CASSHTYSGNTIYF. In DNA, the CDR3 is TGTGCCAGTAGTCACACGTACTCTGGAAACACCATATATTTT.

This chain connects TRBV6-5 to TRBJ2-7; unclear D gene. The ends were cut back, 2 bases at V and 5 bases at J, with 10 bases in the middle. There are 13 residues in the CDR3. The germline V gene has CDR1 MNHEY and CDR2 SVGAGI. The DNA for the CDR3 is TGTGCCAGCAGTTACCTTGCGGAGAACGAGCAGTACTTC. Its translation is CASSYLAENEQYF.

The V call is TRBV5-5, the J call TRBJ1-2; 7 nucleotides agree with TRBD1. Trimming at V came to 3 bases and at J to 5 bases, leaving 4 bases not matched to a gene. CDR1 and CDR2 (germline): SGHKS, YYEKEE (reference sequence). The CDR3 extends over 13 amino acids. The CDR3 loop reads CASSYGTAYGYTF. CDR3 DNA: TGTGCCAGCAGCTACGGGACAGCTTATGGCTACACCTTC.

The V and J genes are TRBV9 and TRBJ2-5, with TRBD2 as a possible D gene (5 bases). CDR3 size: 14 residues. Germline-derived CDR1 and CDR2 are SGDLS and YYNGEE. Trimming stripped 4 bases from V and 4 bases from J, with 14 bases between. CDR3 protein: CASSPQDAGETQYF. The DNA of the CDR3 is TGTGCCAGCAGCCCCCAGGATGCGGGAGAGACCCAGTACTTC.

By share, this clone counts as medium-sized. J is TRBJ1-3 and V is TRBV19; TRBD1 agrees at 7 bases. The CDR3 totals 15 residues. V trimming: 6 bases; J trimming: 2 bases; junction bases outside the gene matches: 7. The germline gives CDR1 LNHDA, CDR2 SQIVND (reference sequence). Here the CDR3 reads CASSGHRGTGNTIYF. Here the CDR3 DNA reads TGTGCCAGTAGCGGCCACAGGGGAACTGGAAACACCATATATTTT.